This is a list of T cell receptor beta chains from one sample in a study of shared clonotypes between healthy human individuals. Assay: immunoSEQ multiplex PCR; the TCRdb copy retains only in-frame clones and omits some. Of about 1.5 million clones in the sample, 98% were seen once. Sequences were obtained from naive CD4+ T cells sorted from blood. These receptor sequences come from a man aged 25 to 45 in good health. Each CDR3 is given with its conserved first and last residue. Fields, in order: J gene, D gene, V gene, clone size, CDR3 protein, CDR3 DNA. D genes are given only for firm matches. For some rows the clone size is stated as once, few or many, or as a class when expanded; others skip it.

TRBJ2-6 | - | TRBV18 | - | CASSGGANVLTF | TGTGCCAGCTCTGGTGGGGCCAACGTCCTGACTTTC
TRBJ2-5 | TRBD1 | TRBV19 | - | CASSTRQGWQETQYF | TGTGCCAGTAGTACCCGACAGGGGTGGCAAGAGACCCAGTACTTC
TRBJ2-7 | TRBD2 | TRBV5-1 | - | CASSFGTSGIEQYF | TGCGCCAGCAGCTTCGGGACTAGCGGGATTGAGCAGTACTTC
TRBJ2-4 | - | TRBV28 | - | CASSPQHTGNIQYF | TGTGCCAGCAGCCCTCAGCACACAGGGAACATTCAGTACTTC
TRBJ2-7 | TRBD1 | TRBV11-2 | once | CASSSQPGTGSEQYF | TGTGCCAGCAGCTCCCAGCCGGGGACAGGATCCGAGCAGTACTTC
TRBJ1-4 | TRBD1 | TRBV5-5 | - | CASSEGTGVSFREKLFF | TGTGCCAGCAGCGAGGGGACAGGAGTCTCGTTTCGCGAAAAACTGTTTTTT
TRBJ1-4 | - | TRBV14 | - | CASSLSGAIGEKLFF | TGTGCCAGCAGCCTCTCCGGGGCCATAGGCGAAAAACTGTTTTTT
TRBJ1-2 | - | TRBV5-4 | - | CASSSMSSTVHGYTF | TGTGCCAGCAGCTCCATGTCGTCGACGGTTCACGGCTACACCTTC
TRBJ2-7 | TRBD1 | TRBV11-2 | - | CASSQEVYGTGDDEQYF | TGCGCCAGCAGCCAAGAGGTTTACGGGACAGGGGATGACGAGCAGTACTTC
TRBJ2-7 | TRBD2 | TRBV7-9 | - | CASSLGLAGGLSYEQYF | TGTGCCAGCAGCTTAGGGTTAGCGGGAGGGCTCTCCTACGAGCAGTACTTC
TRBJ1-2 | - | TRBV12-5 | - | CASGLNLGGGYTF | TGTGCTAGTGGTTTGAATTTGGGGGGCGGCTACACCTTC
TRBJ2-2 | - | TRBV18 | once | CASTRVYTGELFF | TGTGCCAGCACCAGGGTGTACACCGGGGAGCTGTTTTTT
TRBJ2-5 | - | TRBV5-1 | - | CASSLGPGQETQYF | TGCGCCAGCAGTTTGGGGCCCGGCCAAGAGACCCAGTACTTC
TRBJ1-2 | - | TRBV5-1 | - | CASSLADSSAMRYTF | TGCGCCAGCAGCTTGGCGGACAGCTCTGCTATGCGCTACACCTTC
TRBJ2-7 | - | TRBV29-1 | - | CSIKGLHYEQYF | TGCAGTATTAAAGGACTGCACTACGAGCAGTACTTC
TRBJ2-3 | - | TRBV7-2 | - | CASSFYQANTQYF | TGTGCCAGCAGCTTTTATCAGGCAAATACGCAGTATTTT
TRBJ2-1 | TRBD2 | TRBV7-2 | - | CASSLTRLAGYNEQFF | TGTGCCAGCAGCTTAACCCGACTAGCGGGCTACAATGAGCAGTTCTTC
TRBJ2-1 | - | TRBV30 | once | CASSGHEQFF | TGTGCCTCCAGTGGGCATGAGCAGTTCTTC
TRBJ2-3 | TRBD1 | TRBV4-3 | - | CASSQEMGQGITDTQYF | TGCGCCAGCAGCCAAGAGATGGGACAGGGGATCACAGATACGCAGTATTTT